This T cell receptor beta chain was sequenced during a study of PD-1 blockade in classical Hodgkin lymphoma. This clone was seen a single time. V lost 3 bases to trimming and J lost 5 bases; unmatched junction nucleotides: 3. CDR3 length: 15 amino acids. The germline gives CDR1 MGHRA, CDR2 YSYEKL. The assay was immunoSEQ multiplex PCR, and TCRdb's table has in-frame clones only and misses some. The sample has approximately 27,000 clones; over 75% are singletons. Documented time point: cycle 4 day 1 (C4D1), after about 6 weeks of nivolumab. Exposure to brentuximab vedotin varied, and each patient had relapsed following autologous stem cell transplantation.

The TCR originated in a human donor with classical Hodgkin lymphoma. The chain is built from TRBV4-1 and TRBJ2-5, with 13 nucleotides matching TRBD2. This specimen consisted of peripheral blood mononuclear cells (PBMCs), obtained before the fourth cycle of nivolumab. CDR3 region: CASSHGTSGVETQYF. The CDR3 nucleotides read TGCGCCAGCAGCCATGGGACTAGCGGGGTGGAGACCCAGTACTTC.